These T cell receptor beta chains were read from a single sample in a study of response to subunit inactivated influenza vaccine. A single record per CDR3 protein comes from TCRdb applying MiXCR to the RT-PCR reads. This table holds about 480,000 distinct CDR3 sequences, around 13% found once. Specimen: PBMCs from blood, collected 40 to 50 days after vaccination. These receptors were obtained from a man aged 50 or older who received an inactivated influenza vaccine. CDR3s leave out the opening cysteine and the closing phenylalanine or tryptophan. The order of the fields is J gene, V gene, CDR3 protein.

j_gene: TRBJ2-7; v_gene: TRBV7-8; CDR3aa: ASSLLRLSGYEQY
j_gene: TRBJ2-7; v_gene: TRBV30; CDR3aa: AWSVGGGEQY
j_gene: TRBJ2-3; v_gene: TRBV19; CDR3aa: ASSETGGLTDTQY
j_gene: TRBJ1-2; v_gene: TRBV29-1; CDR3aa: SVEPDSRYGYT
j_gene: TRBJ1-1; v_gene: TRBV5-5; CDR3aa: ASSLTGTVNTEAF
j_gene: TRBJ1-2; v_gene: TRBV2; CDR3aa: ASSTTGQGFGYT
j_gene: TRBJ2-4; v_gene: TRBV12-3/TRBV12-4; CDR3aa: ASSLGQLIAKNIQY
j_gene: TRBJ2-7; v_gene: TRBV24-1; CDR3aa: ATSDFGVAGATDEQY
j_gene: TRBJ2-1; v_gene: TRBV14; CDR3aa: ASSFGAYNEQF
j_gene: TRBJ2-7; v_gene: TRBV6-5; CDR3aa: ASSYSSESSYEQY
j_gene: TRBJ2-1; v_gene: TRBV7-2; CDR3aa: ASSRGSGNNEQF
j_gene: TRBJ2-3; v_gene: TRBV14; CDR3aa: ASSHTINRDTQY
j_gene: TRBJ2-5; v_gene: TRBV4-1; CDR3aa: ASSQGAGKIYGYETQY
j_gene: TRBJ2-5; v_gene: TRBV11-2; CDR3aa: ASSLDGGLETQY
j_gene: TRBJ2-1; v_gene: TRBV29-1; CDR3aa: SVEDLRRNEQF
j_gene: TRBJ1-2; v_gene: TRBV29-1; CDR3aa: SVESGAGYT
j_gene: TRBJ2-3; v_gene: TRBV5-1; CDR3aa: ASRINTDTQY
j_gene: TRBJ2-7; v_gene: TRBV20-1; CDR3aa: SASTGLTYEQY
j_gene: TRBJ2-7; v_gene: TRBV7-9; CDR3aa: ASSSRQGVDEQY
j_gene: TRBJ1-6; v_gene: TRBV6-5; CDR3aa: ASSYGRRGRGSPLH
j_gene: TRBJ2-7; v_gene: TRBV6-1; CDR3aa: ASHYRDRGREQY
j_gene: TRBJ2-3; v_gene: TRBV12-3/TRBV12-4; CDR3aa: ASSLRLGGSDTQY
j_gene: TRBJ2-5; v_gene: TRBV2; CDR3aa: ASTLTVETQY
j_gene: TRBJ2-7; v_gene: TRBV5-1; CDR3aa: ASSPTGLAGDEQY
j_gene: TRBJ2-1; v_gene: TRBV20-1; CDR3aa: SAKETSGEEGQF
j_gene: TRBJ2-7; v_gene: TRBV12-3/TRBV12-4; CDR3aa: ASSLMGGSAYEQY
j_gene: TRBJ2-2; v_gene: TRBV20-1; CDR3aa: SVGTSRGRPTGELF
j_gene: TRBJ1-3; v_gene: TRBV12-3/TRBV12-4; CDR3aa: ASTPDASSGNTIY
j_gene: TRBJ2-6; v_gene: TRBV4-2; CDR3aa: ASSQEWAGANVLT
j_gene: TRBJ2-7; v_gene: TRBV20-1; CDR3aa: SASRSGRAIPEQY
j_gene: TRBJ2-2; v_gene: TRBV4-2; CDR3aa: ASSQEWRRAGELF
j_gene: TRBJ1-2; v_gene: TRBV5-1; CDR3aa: ASSLVGTGDGYGYT
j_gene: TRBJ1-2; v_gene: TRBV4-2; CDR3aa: ASSQDGQGRGYT
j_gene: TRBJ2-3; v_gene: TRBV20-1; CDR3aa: SARQGVADTQY
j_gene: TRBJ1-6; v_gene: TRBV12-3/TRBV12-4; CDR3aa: ASSLGRPPPLH
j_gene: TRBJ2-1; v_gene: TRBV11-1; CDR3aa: ASSFGRDSPYNEQF
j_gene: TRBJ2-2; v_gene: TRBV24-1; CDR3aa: ATSDYLGAELF
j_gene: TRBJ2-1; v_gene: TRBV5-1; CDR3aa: ASSRDRGHNEQF
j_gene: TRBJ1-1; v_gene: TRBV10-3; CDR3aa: AIGAGLDTEAF
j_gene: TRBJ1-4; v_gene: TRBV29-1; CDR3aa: SVETNEKLF
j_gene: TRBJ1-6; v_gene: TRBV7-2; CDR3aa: ASSFKAYGNSPLH
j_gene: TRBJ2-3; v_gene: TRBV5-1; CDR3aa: ASSLVVRSTDTQY
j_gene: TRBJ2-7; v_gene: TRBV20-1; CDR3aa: SAPRASGRHRSSYEQY
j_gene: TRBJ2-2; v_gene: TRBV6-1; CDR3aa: ASRTGTTYTGELF
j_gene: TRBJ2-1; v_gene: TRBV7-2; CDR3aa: ASRTGFFNEQF
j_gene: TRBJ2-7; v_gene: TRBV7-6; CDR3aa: ASSKTGSSYEQY
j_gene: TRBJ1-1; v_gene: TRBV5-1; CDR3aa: ASGAQGNTEAF
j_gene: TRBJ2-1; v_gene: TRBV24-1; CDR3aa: ATSDSPDLWFGSEQF
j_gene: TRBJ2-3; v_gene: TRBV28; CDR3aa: ASRSSAGGADTQY
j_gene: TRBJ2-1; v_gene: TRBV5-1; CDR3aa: ASRAALAGAYNEQF
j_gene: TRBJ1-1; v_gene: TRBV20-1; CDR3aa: SASITQGGTEAF
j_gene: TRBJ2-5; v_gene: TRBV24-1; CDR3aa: ATSDFTSALAQY
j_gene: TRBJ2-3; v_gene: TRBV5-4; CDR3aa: ASSTVHTDTQY
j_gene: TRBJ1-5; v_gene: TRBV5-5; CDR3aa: ASTYGGVSGQPQH
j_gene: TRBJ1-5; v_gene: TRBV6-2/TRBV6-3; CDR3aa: ASSYPIGGIGNQPQH
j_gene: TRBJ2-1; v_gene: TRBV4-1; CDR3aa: ASSPAILAGIGEQF
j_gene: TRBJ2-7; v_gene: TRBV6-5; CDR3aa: ASSYSISAGFDEQY
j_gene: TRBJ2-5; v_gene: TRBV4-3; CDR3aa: ASSQDWVGKETQY
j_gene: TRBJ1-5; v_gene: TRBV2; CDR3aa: ASRLGAVNQPQH
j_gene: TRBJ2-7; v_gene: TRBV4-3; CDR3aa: ASSQDLSRGVQGYEQY